A single sample gave rise to the 19 T cell receptor beta chains below, sequenced in a study of radiotherapy plus CTLA-4 blockade in lung cancer. Some clones are missing from TCRdb's copy, which holds only in-frame ones; the method was immunoSEQ multiplex PCR. The repertoire includes around 80,000 clones, about 79% of them detected once, and over 20% sits in the top ten. Source: peripheral blood, taken from a patient treated with radiotherapy plus ipilimumab. The receptors originated from a human donor with non-small cell lung cancer whose response to radiotherapy plus ipilimumab could not be evaluated. Some clones in this sample may be carry-over from other donors' samples.

This chain uses TRBV7-6 with TRBJ2-5, with 7 bases fitting TRBD1. Trimming at V came to 1 base and at J to 4 bases, leaving 6 bases not matched to a gene. Germline V gene data show CDR1 as SGHVS and CDR2 as FNYEAQ. CDR3 length equals 15 residues. The CDR3 DNA is TGTGCCAGCAGCTTAGGGGCCACAGGGGCAGAGACCCAGTACTTC. It translates to CASSLGATGAETQYF.

This clone was detected once. The chain uses TRBV28 and TRBJ1-2, with 8 bases fitting TRBD1. The CDR3 is 15 residues long. CDR1 is MDHEN, CDR2 SYDVKM, per germline. V dropped 2 bases and J dropped 8; count of bases not matched to a gene: 10. CDR3 DNA: TGTGCCAGCAGTTTACAGAACCGGGACAGGAAGGGCTACACCTTC. Its translation is CASSLQNRDRKGYTF.

J is TRBJ2-5 and V is TRBV28; D gene ambiguous. The CDR3 runs 19 residues. Trimming stripped 3 bases from V and 5 bases from J, with 28 bases between. The germline CDR1 and CDR2 sequences are MDHEN and SYDVKM. The CDR3 nucleotides are TGTGCCAGCAGTTTTGCCCCCTCAGAGTCAGGTCCCGACGTGGAGACCCAGTACTTC. Its translation: CASSFAPSESGPDVETQYF.

The chain joins TRBV5-1 to TRBJ2-7; 8 bases map to TRBD1. CDR1 is SGHRS and CDR2 is YFSETQ in the germline V gene. CDR3 length: 15 amino acids. V lost 0 bases and J lost 3; bases outside the gene matches: 5. The CDR3 DNA is TGCGCCAGCAGCTTGGGGGGGACAGGTCTCTACGAGCAGTACTTC. It codes for CASSLGGTGLYEQYF.

The chain combines TRBV4-3 with TRBJ2-5; D call uncertain. The germline V gene encodes CDR1 LGHNA and CDR2 YSLEER. The V and J ends lost 4 bases and 0 bases respectively, with 6 bases between them. The CDR3 totals 13 residues. The CDR3 spells CASSPQNQETQYF. CDR3 coding DNA: TGCGCCAGCAGCCCACAGAACCAAGAGACCCAGTACTTC.

The chain combines TRBV9 with TRBJ2-5; 8 nucleotides line up with TRBD2. Germline CDR1 and CDR2: SGDLS and YYNGEE. J was trimmed by 2 bases and V by 4 bases; bases with no gene match: 16. The CDR3 consists of 18 residues. CDR3 bases: TGTGCCAGCAGCCCTTCTCTACTGGCGGGGGGAACTCAAGAGACCCAGTACTTC. Translation gives CASSPSLLAGGTQETQYF.

This clone was counted a few times. The genes are TRBV6-6 and TRBJ1-5; D is ambiguous. Germline CDR1 MNHNY, CDR2 SVGAGI (reference sequence). The ends were cut back, 0 bases at V and 6 bases at J, with 6 bases in the middle. This CDR3 comprises 13 residues. Here the CDR3 DNA reads TGTGCCAGCAGTTACTCAACTCGTCAGCCCCAGCATTTT. Encoded protein: CASSYSTRQPQHF.

V and J are TRBV5-4 and TRBJ2-3, with TRBD2 matching 13 bases. The germline V gene encodes CDR1 SGHNT and CDR2 YYREEE (reference sequence). The CDR3 has 16 amino acids. Germline trimming cut 5 bases from V and 5 bases from J; bases unmatched to any gene: 8. Here the CDR3 reads CASRDPGTSGVDTQYF. For the CDR3, the DNA is TGTGCCAGCAGGGACCCCGGGACTAGCGGGGTAGATACGCAGTATTTT.

The CDR3 DNA is TGTGCCAGCAGTGAAGGCGACAGGTCGGGCAATGAGCAGTTCTTC. It yields the protein CASSEGDRSGNEQFF. This chain uses TRBV6-1 with TRBJ2-1, with D perhaps matching TRBD1 (6 bases). CDR1 is MNHNS, CDR2 SASEGT, per germline. CDR3 length: 15 residues. Trimming took 1 base from V and 6 from J, leaving 13 bases between them.

In this sample, this clone turned up a few times. The chain has TRBV7-6 and TRBJ1-2, with 8 nucleotides matching TRBD1. With 5 bases clipped from V and 5 bases from J, the junction kept 7 bases outside the gene matches. CDR3 size: 14 residues. Germline lookup yields CDR1 SGHVS and CDR2 FNYEAQ. CDR3 residues: CASSPTGGLYGYTF. CDR3 coding DNA: TGTGCCAGCAGCCCTACAGGGGGTTTATATGGCTACACCTTC.

In its sample, this clone was seen a few times. This likely traces to a read error, being one base from a far larger clone. The sample holds other DNA sequences that translate to the same CDR3. This chain connects TRBV5-1 to TRBJ2-7, with 8 nucleotides matching TRBD1. V shed 4 bases, J shed 6 bases, and the junction held 12 bases outside the gene matches. The CDR3 consists of 15 residues. Looked up from germline, CDR1 is SGHRS and CDR2 is YFSETQ. CDR3 residues: CASSPDVGQGGEQYF. The DNA of the CDR3 is TGCGCCAGCAGCCCGGACGTCGGACAGGGTGGCGAGCAGTACTTC.

This sequence joins TRBV27 and TRBJ1-5; D gene ambiguous. The CDR3 runs 16 residues. V dropped 4 bases and J dropped 7 bases, with 20 bases sitting between them. Germline V gives CDR1 MNHEY, CDR2 SMNVEV (reference sequence). In nucleotides, the CDR3 is TGTGCCAGCAGTTCCGAGGGTCACAGAGGTTGGCAGCCCCAGCATTTT. This gives the protein CASSSEGHRGWQPQHF.

The V call is TRBV28, the J call TRBJ2-7; 7 bases map to TRBD2. The CDR3 length is 12 residues. The V gene end was trimmed by 7 bases and the J gene end by 1 base; junction bases not matched to a gene: 1. Germline V CDR1 and CDR2: MDHEN, SYDVKM. The DNA for the CDR3 is TGTGCCAGCACAGCGGGGTCCTACGAGCAGTACTTC. Translating it yields CASTAGSYEQYF.

The J gene is TRBJ2-1, the V gene TRBV15; 7 bases fit TRBD1. The V and J ends lost 1 base and 8 bases, in that order; junction bases with no gene match: 14. Germline V gene lookup returns CDR1 LNHNV and CDR2 YYDKDF (reference sequence). The CDR3 runs 17 residues. CDR3 loop: CATSRVPPLDRADEQFF. CDR3 nucleotide sequence: TGTGCCACCAGCAGAGTTCCTCCACTTGACAGGGCGGATGAGCAGTTCTTC.

This chain joins TRBV6-1 and TRBJ1-2; TRBD1 matches 8 bases. Germline V gives CDR1 MNHNS, CDR2 SASEGT. The CDR3 is 11 amino acids. The CDR3 coding sequence is TGTCCCCAGGGGGCCCGCTATGGCTACACCTTC. This sequence encodes CPQGARYGYTF.

The chain carries TRBV2 and TRBJ2-2; D may be TRBD2 (5 bases). CDR3 length equals 15 residues. Trimming left V 1 base short and J 2 bases short, with 8 bases between. In germline, CDR1 is SNHLY, CDR2 FYNNEI. CDR3 amino acids: CASSEGTFNTGELFF. The CDR3 DNA sequence: TGTGCCAGCAGTGAAGGGACTTTTAACACCGGGGAGCTGTTTTTT.

Regarding this clone: This probably arose from a read error, given a far larger clone one base away. The chain recombines TRBV5-6 with TRBJ1-1; D gene ambiguous. Germline values: CDR1 SGHDT, CDR2 YYEEEE. Trimming left V 4 bases short and J 1 base short, with 5 bases between. The CDR3 length is 12 residues. CDR3 amino acids: CASSRQNTEAFF. CDR3 DNA sequence: TGTGCCAGCAGCCGACAGAACACTGAAGCTTTCTTT.

The chain couples TRBV4-3 to TRBJ2-7; D might be TRBD1 (5 bases). Trimming stripped 3 bases from V and 2 bases from J, with 11 bases between. Germline V CDR1 and CDR2: LGHNA, YSLEER. The CDR3 has 14 amino acids. The CDR3, as DNA: TGCGCCAGCAGCCAGACGGCAGGGCCCTACGAGCAGTACTTC. This translates into CASSQTAGPYEQYF.

This rearrangement joins TRBV7-2 to TRBJ1-6; tentatively, D is TRBD1 (6 bases). This CDR3 comprises 13 residues. CDR1 SGHTA and CDR2 FQGNSA come from the germline V gene. V gave up 5 bases and J gave up 8 bases, with 10 bases separating them. The CDR3 sequence: CASSIQGDSPLHF. The CDR3 coding sequence is TGTGCCAGCAGCATACAGGGTGATTCACCCCTCCACTTT.